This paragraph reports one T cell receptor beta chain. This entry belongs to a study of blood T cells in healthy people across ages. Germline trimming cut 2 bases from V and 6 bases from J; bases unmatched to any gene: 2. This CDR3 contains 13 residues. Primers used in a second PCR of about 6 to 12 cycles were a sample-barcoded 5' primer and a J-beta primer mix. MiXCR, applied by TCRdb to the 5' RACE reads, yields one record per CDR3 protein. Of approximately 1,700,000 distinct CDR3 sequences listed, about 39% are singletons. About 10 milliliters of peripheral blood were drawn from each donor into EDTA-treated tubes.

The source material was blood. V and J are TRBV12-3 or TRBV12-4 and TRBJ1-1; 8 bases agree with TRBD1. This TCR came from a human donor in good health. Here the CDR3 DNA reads TGTGCCAGCAGTTTAAACAGGGGGGCTGAAGCTTTCTTT. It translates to CASSLNRGAEAFF.